Following are 3 T cell receptor beta chains from one sample sequenced in a study of technical replicates of blood from a few donors. Profiling relied on immunoSEQ multiplex PCR, and the TCRdb table lists in-frame clones only, not all of them. The sample has roughly 73,000 clones; roughly 93% are singletons. The source material was T cells isolated from PBMCs. The receptors derive from a human donor in good health.

In its sample, this clone was seen once. The chain is built from TRBV15 and TRBJ2-1; D is unclear. V was pared by 0 bases and J by 12 bases, with 9 bases between. CDR1 LNHNV and CDR2 YYDKDF come from the germline V gene (reference sequence). This CDR3 is 12 amino acids long. CDR3 coding DNA: TGTGCCACCAGCAGAGAAGAGTCGAGGCAGTTCTTC. Translation: CATSREESRQFF.

The chain couples TRBV7-9 to TRBJ1-1, with D hard to call. The V gene lost 1 base and the J gene lost 3 bases, with 9 bases spanning the gap. Germline assignment: CDR1 SEHNR and CDR2 FQNEAQ (reference sequence). CDR3 length: 14 amino acids. This CDR3 is CASSLVGRDTEAFF. CDR3 in DNA: TGTGCCAGCAGCTTAGTAGGGAGGGACACTGAAGCTTTCTTT.

The chain is built from TRBV20-1 and TRBJ2-3; unclear D gene. The CDR3 has 10 residues. Trimming took off 3 bases at V and 6 bases at J, with 4 bases between the two ends. In germline, CDR1 is DFQATT, CDR2 SNEGSKA (reference sequence). CDR3 sequence (DNA): TGCAGTGCTAGTCTTGATACGCAGTATTTT. Residues: CSASLDTQYF.